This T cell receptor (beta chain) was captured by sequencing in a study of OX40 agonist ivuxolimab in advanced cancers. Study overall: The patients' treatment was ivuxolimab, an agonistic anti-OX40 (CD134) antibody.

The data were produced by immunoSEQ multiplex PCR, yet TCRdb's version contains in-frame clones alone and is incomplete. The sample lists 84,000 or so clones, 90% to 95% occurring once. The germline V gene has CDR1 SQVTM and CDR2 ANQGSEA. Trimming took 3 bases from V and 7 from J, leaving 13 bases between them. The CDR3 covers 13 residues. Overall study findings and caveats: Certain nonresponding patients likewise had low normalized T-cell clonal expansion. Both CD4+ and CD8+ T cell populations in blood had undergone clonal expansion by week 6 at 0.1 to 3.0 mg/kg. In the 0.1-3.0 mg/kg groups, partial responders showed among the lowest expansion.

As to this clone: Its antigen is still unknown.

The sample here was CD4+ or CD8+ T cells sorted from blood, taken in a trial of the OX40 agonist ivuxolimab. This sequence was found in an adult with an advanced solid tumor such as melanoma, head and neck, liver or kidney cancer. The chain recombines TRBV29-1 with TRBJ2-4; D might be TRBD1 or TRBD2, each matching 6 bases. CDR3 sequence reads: CSVEVGGGNIQYF. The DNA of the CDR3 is TGCAGCGTTGAGGTAGGGGGAGGTAACATTCAGTACTTC.